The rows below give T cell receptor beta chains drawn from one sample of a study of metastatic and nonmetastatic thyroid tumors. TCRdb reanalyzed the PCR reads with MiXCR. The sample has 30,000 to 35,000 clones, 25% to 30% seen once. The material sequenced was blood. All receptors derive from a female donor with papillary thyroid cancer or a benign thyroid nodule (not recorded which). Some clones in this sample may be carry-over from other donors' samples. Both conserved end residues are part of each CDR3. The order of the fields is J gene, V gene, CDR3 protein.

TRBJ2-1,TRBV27,CASREARGEQFF
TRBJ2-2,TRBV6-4,CASSAGHDTGELFF
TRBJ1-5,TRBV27,CASSTKIFGRRHQPQHF
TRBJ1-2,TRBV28,CASSSRRTGGYTF
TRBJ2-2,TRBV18,CASSESVTANTGELFF
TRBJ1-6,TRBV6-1,CASSPGTYNSPLHF
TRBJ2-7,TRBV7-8,CASSDRGGQEQYF
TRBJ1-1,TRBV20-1,CSAIDPTRRLNTEAFF
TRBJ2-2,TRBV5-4,CASSLRLSVNTGELFF
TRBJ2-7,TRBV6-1,CASAWTSGNYEQYF
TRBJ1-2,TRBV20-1,CSARDYSGYTF
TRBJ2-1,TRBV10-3,CAISEDQLTYNEQFF
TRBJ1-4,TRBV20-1,CSASSGGDEKLFF
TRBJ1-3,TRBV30,CAWRKGLFSGNTIYF
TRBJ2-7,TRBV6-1,CASSVGTVSYEQYF
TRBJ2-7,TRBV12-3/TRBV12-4,CASSLARNYEQYF
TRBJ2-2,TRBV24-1,CATKKNGELFF
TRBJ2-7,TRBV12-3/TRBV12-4,CASRKSGSRYEQYF
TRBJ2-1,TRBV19,CASSIGSGSVTEQFF
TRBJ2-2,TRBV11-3,CASSSRGNTGELFF
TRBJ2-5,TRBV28,CASSTGQGGETQYF
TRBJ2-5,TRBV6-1,CASSTREPQETQYF
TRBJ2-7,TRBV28,CASSSTTSWKRVTYEQYF
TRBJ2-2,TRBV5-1,CASSSGVGATGELFF
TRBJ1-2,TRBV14,CASSLEQGMSYTF
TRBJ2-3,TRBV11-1,CASSSPSGVTDTQYF
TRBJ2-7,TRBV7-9,CASSQNFYEQYF
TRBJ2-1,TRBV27,CASTLRGPRNEQFF
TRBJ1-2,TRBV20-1,CSASGTGGHYGYTF
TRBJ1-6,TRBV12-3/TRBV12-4,CASSIGQGRSPLHF
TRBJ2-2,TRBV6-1,CASIRLAGHGELFF
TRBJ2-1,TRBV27,CASSLSGASHNEQFF
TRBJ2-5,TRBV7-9,CASTPGAYGGKETQYF
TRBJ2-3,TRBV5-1,CASSLGDTQYF
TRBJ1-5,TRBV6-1,CASRMTLTRDKNQPQHF
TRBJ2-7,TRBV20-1,CSARPSTRSHYEQYF
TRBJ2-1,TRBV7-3,CASSSPTGHEQFF
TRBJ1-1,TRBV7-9,CASSLSGSKNTEAFF
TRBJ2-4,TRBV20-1,CSARGGVAKNIQDF
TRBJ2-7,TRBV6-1,CATAVAGGLSSYEQYF
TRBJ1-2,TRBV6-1,CASSPRTANYGYTF
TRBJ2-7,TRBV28,CASSRPWEQYF
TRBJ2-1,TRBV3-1,CASIGIHNEQFF
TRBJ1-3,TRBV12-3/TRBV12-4,CASSLGRVIGTGNTIYF
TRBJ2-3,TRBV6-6,CASSLRDRGIMASDTQYF
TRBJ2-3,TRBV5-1,CASSLGVEDTQYF
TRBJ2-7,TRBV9,CASSVADRTHYEQHF